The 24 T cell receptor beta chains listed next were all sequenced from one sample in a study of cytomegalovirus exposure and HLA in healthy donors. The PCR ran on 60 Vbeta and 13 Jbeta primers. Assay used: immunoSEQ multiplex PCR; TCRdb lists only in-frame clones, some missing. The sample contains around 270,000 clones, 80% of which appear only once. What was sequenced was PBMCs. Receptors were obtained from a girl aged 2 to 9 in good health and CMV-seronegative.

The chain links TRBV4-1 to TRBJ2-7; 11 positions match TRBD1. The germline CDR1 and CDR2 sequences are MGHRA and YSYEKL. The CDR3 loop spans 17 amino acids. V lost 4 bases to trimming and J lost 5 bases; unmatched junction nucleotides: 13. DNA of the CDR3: TGCGCCAGCAGCCTAAGAATGTTGGGACAGGGGGTACACGAGCAGTACTTC. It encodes CASSLRMLGQGVHEQYF.

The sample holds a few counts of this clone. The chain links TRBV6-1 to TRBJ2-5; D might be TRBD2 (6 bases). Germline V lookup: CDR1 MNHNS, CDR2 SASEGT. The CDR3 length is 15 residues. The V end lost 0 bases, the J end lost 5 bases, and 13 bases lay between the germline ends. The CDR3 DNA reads TGTGCCAGCAGTGAAGCGAGCTGGGAGGATGAGACCCAGTACTTC. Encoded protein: CASSEASWEDETQYF.

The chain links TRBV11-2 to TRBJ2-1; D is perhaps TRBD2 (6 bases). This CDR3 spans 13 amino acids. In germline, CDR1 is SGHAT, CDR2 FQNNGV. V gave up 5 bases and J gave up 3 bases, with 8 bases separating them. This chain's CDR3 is CASSSGRYNEQFF. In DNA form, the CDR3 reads TGTGCCAGCAGCAGCGGGCGCTACAATGAGCAGTTCTTC.

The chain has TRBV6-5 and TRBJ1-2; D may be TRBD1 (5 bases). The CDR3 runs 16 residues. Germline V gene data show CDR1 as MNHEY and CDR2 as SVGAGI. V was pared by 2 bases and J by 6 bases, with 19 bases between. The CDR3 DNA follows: TGTGCCAGCAGTTACCGTCTTGAGGGAACGGGGGATGGCTACACCTTC. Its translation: CASSYRLEGTGDGYTF.

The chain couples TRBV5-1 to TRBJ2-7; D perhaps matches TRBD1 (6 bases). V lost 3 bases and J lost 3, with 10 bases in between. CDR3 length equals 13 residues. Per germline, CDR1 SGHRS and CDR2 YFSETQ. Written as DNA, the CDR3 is TGCGCCAGCAGCTACAGGGTAAACTACGAGCAGTACTTC. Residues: CASSYRVNYEQYF.

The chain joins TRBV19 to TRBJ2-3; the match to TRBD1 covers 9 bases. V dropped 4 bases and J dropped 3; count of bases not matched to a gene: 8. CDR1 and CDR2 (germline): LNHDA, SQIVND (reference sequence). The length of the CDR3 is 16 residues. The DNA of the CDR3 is TGTGCCAGTAGTAATTTTTGGACAGGGGAGACAGATACGCAGTATTTT. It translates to CASSNFWTGETDTQYF.

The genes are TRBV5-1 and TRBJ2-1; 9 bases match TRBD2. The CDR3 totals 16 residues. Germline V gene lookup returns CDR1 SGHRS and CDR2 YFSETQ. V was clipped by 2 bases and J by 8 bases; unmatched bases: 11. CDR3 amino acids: CASSFPSSGTLYEQFF. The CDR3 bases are TGCGCCAGCAGCTTTCCGTCTAGCGGGACTCTTTATGAGCAGTTCTTC.

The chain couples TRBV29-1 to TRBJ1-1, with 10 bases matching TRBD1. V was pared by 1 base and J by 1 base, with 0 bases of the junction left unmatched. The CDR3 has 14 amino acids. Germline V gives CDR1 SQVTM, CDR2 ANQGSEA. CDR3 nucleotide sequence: TGCAGCGTTGAAGGACAGGGGGCGAACACTGAAGCTTTCTTT. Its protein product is CSVEGQGANTEAFF. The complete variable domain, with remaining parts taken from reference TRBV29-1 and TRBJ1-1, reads SAVISQKPSRDICQRGTSLTIQCQVDSQVTMMFWYRQQPGQSLTLIATANQGSEATYESGFVIDKFPISRPNLTFSTLTVSNMSPEDSSIYLCSVEGQGANTEAFFGQGTRLTVV.

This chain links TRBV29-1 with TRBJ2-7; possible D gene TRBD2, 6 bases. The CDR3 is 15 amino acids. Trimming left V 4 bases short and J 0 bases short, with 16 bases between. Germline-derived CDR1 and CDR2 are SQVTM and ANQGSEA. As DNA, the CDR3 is TGCAGCGTTGTGCGGGGAGGAAGAAGCTCCTACGAGCAGTACTTC. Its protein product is CSVVRGGRSSYEQYF.

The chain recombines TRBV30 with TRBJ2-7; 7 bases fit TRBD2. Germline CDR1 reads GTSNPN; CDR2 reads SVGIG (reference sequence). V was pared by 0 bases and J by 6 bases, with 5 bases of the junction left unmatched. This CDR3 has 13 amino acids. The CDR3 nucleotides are TGTGCCTGGAGTGTTATCGGCGGGGGCGAGCAGTACTTC. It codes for CAWSVIGGGEQYF. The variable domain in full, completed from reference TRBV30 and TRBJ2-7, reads SQTIHQWPATLVQPVGSPLSLECTVEGTSNPNLYWYRQAAGRGLQLLFYSVGIGQISSEVPQNLSASRPQDRQFILSSKKLLLSDSGFYLCAWSVIGGGEQYFGPGTRLTVT.

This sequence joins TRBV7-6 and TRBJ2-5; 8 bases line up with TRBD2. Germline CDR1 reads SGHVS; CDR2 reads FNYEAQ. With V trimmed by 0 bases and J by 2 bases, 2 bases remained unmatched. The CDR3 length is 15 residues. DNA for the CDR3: TGTGCCAGCAGCTTAGCGACTAGCGAGCAAGAGACCCAGTACTTC. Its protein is CASSLATSEQETQYF.

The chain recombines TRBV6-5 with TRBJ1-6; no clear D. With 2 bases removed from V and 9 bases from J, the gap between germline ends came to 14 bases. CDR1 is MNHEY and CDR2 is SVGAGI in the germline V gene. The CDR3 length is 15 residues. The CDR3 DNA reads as TGTGCCAGCAGTTACCGCTCATCTTCAGGTTCACCCCTCCACTTT. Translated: CASSYRSSSGSPLHF.

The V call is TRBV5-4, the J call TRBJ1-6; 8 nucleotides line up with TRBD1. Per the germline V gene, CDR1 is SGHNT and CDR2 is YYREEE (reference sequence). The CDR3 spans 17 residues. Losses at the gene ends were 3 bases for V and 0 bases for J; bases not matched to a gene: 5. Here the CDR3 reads CASSWGDRSSYNSPLHF. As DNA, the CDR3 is TGTGCCAGCAGCTGGGGGGACAGGTCCTCCTATAATTCACCCCTCCACTTT.

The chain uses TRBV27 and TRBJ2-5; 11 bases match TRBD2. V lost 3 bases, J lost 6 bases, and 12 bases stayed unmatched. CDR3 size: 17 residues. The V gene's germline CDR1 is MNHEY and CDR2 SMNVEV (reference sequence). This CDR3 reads CASSLGTSGHHSQTQYF. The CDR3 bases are TGTGCCAGCAGTTTGGGGACTAGCGGACACCACAGCCAGACCCAGTACTTC.

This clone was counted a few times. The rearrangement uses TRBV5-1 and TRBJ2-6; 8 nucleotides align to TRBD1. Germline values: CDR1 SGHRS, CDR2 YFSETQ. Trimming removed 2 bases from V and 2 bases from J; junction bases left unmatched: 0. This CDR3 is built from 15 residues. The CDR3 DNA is TGCGCCAGCAGCTTACAGGGGGCTGGGGCCAACGTCCTGACTTTC. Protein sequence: CASSLQGAGANVLTF.

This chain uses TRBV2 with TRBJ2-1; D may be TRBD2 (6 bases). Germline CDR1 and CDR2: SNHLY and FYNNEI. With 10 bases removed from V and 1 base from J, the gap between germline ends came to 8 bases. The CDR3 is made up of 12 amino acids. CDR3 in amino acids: CATGTSYNEQFF. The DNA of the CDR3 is TGTGCCACCGGGACTTCCTACAATGAGCAGTTCTTC.

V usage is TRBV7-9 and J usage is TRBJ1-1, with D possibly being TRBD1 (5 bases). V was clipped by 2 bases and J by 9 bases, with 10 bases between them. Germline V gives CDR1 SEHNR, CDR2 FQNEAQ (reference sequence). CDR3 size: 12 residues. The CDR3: CASSLFAGQAFF. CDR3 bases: TGTGCCAGCAGCTTATTCGCGGGGCAAGCTTTCTTT.

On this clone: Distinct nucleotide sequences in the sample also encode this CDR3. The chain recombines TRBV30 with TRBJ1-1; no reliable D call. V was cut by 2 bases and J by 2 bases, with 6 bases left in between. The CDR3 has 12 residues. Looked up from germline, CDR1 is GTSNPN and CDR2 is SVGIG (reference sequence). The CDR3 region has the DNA TGTGCCTGGAGTCCAGGAAACACTGAAGCTTTCTTT. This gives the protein CAWSPGNTEAFF.

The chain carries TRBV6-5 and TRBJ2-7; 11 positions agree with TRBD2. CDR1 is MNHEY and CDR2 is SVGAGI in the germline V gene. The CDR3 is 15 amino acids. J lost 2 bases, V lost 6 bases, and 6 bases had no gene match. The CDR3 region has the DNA TGTGCCAGCAGCTTCGGACTAGCGGGCCCCTACGAGCAGTACTTC. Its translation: CASSFGLAGPYEQYF.

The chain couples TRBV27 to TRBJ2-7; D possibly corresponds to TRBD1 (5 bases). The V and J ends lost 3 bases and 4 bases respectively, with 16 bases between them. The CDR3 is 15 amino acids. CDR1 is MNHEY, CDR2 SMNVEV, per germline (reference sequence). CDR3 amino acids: CASSLSGAPGYEQYF. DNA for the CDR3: TGTGCCAGCAGTTTGTCTGGGGCCCCCGGGTACGAGCAGTACTTC.

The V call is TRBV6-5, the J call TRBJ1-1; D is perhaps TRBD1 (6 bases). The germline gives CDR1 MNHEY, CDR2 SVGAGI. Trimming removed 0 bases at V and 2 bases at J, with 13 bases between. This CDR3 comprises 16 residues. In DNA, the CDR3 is TGTGCCAGCAGTTACTCATATTGGGGGCCTAACACTGAAGCTTTCTTT. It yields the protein CASSYSYWGPNTEAFF.

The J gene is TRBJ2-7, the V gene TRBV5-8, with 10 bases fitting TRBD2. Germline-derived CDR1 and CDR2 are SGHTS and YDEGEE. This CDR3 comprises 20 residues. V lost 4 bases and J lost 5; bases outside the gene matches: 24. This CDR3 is CASSRTSGRAVRARHHEQYF. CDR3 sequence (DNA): TGTGCCAGCAGCCGCACGAGCGGGAGGGCCGTCAGGGCCCGACATCACGAGCAGTACTTC.

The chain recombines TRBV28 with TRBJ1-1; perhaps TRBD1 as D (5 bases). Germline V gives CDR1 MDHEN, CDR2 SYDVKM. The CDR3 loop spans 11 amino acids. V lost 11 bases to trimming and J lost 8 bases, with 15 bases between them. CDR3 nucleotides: TGTGCCGTGGGAGGGGCGACCGAAGCTTTCTTT. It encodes CAVGGATEAFF.

CDR3 region: CASSLVQVNEQFF. The CDR3 DNA reads as TGTGCCAGCAGCTTAGTCCAGGTCAATGAGCAGTTCTTC. The chain is built from TRBV7-2 and TRBJ2-1; no clear D. V was shortened by 1 base and J by 6 bases, with 7 bases between the two germline ends. CDR1 is SGHTA, CDR2 FQGNSA, per germline. The CDR3 contains 13 residues.